This T cell receptor (beta chain) derives from a study of blood T cell repertoires in COVID-19. Study information: Samples taken during acute and convalescent COVID-19 were collected in the United States, Italy and Spain. PBMCs, B-cell-depleted T cells, or T cells provided the cDNA or gDNA that made up the material.

The CDR3 extends over 14 amino acids. Trimming at V came to 4 bases and at J to 5 bases, leaving 4 bases not matched to a gene. The V gene's germline CDR1 is SEHNR and CDR2 FQNEAQ (reference sequence). Per the authors' pipeline: Estimated nucleated cell counts came from reference gene primer amplification. TCRdb's table, derived via immunoSEQ multiplex PCR, lists solely in-frame clones and lacks some. The DNA gave D and trimming, while V, J and clone size come from that table. The repertoire holds tens of thousands of clones, about nine tenths seen once, with about 1.5% in the top ten. The sequenced material came from peripheral blood. The chain combines TRBV7-9 with TRBJ2-3; 9 bases match TRBD1. The clonotype was recovered from a woman aged 80 or older with acute or convalescent COVID-19. This CDR3 reads CASSSDRGRDTQYF. DNA of the CDR3: TGTGCCAGCAGCTCCGACAGGGGGAGAGATACGCAGTATTTT. Combining the CDR3 with reference TRBV7-9 and TRBJ2-3 gives the whole variable domain DTGVSQNPRHKITKRGQNVTFRCDPISEHNRLYWYRQTLGQGPEFLTYFQNEAQLEKSRLLSDRFSAERPKGSFSTLEIQRTEQGDSAMYLCASSSDRGRDTQYFGPGTRLTVL.